A selection of T cell receptor beta chains follows, all from one sample in a study of CD8 T cells in ankylosing spondylitis. TCRdb reprocessed the 5' RACE reads with MiXCR, giving one entry per CDR3 protein. This table has roughly 450,000 distinct CDR3 sequences, more than 25% appearing once. The material sequenced was blood, either unsorted or a sorted T cell fraction (not recorded which). These receptors were taken from a male donor with ankylosing spondylitis. The CDR3 runs from the conserved cysteine through the conserved F or W. The order of the fields is D gene, clone size, J gene, V gene, CDR3 protein, CDR3 DNA. The D gene is left open where the match is weak. Where a row states a size, it is once, few, many or the class of an expanded clone; other rows omit it.

>TRBD1|once|TRBJ1-5|TRBV24-1
CATSGRQGPVANQPQHF
TGTGCCACCAGCGGTCGACAGGGTCCGGTAGCCAATCAGCCCCAGCATTTT
>TRBD2|few|TRBJ2-5|TRBV20-1
CSAGGTSGRAQETQYF
TGCAGTGCTGGAGGGACTAGCGGGAGGGCCCAGGAGACCCAGTACTTC
>TRBD2|-|TRBJ2-1|TRBV24-1
CATSERQGSTSGRATYNEQFF
TGTGCCACCAGTGAACGACAGGGGTCGACTAGCGGGAGGGCTACCTACAATGAGCAGTTCTTC
>-|few|TRBJ2-1|TRBV7-2
CASSSTRDYNEQFF
TGTGCCAGCAGCTCAACCCGGGACTACAATGAGCAGTTCTTC
>-|few|TRBJ2-4|TRBV5-1
CASSLDNGEDIQYF
TGCGCCAGCAGCTTGGACAACGGGGAGGACATTCAGTACTTC
>-|few|TRBJ2-3|TRBV19
CASTKGSLRTDTQYF
TGTGCCAGTACCAAGGGATCCCTTCGCACAGATACGCAGTATTTT
>-|-|TRBJ2-3|TRBV29-1
CSVEKGRGTDTQYF
TGCAGCGTTGAAAAGGGACGCGGCACAGATACGCAGTATTTT
>-|-|TRBJ2-1|TRBV5-6
CASSFVSVNEQFF
TGTGCCAGCAGCTTCGTTTCGGTCAATGAGCAGTTCTTC
>-|many|TRBJ2-3|TRBV12-3/TRBV12-4
CASSFGGDTQYF
TGTGCCAGCAGCTTCGGGGGAGATACGCAGTATTTT
>-|-|TRBJ1-5|TRBV15
CATSRRGDQPQHF
TGTGCCACCAGCCGGAGGGGGGATCAGCCCCAGCATTTT
>TRBD1|-|TRBJ2-1|TRBV5-1
CASSLQGARLLDEQFF
TGCGCCAGCAGCTTACAGGGGGCGCGCCTTCTCGATGAGCAGTTCTTC
>TRBD1|few|TRBJ1-4|TRBV10-2
CASREPGQNEKLFF
TGCGCCAGCAGAGAACCGGGACAGAATGAAAAACTGTTTTTT
>-|few|TRBJ2-7|TRBV5-1
CASSLDGQLSSYEQYF
TGCGCCAGCAGCTTGGACGGGCAACTGAGCTCCTACGAGCAGTACTTC
>-|-|TRBJ2-5|TRBV12-3/TRBV12-4
CASSLPGSPSETQYF
TGTGCCAGCAGTTTACCGGGTTCACCGTCCGAGACCCAGTACTTC
>-|few|TRBJ2-2|TRBV7-9
CASMRQRNTGELFF
TGTGCCAGCATGAGGCAGCGGAACACCGGGGAGCTGTTTTTT
>-|few|TRBJ2-5|TRBV2
CASSEQEETQYF
TGTGCCAGCAGTGAACAGGAAGAGACCCAGTACTTC
>TRBD2|-|TRBJ2-1|TRBV18
CASSPPQGTSGSNEQFF
TGTGCCAGCTCACCACCCCAGGGGACTAGCGGGAGTAATGAGCAGTTCTTC
>-|few|TRBJ2-1|TRBV12-3/TRBV12-4
CASSSDRMGQFF
TGTGCCAGCAGTTCGGACCGCATGGGGCAGTTCTTC
>-|-|TRBJ1-5|TRBV12-5
CASGLRTGIYNQPQHF
TGTGCTAGTGGTTTGAGAACAGGGATTTACAATCAGCCCCAGCATTTT
>TRBD1|few|TRBJ1-1|TRBV29-1
CSVTAYRGDTEAFF
TGCAGCGTTACGGCTTACAGGGGTGACACTGAAGCTTTCTTT
>-|-|TRBJ1-5|TRBV11-2
CASSPNSSPNQPQHF
TGTGCCAGCAGCCCAAACAGCTCACCCAATCAGCCCCAGCATTTT
>TRBD1|-|TRBJ2-3|TRBV20-1
CSARPGQGIDTQYF
TGCAGTGCACGTCCGGGACAGGGGATAGATACGCAGTATTTT
>TRBD2|-|TRBJ2-3|TRBV12-3/TRBV12-4
CASRNTSGRGYRSDTQYF
TGTGCCAGCAGGAATACTAGCGGGAGGGGATACCGTTCAGATACGCAGTATTTT
>-|-|TRBJ1-5|TRBV12-3/TRBV12-4
CASSRQNQPQHF
TGTGCCAGCAGCAGACAAAATCAGCCCCAGCATTTT
>-|-|TRBJ1-5|TRBV5-6
CASSLLAGQPQHF
TGTGCCAGCAGCCTTCTGGCGGGTCAGCCCCAGCATTTT
>-|-|TRBJ2-2|TRBV4-1
CASSQGKQTGELFF
TGCGCCAGCAGCCAAGGGAAACAGACCGGGGAGCTGTTTTTT
>-|many|TRBJ2-2|TRBV10-3
CAISEDLWGNTGELFF
TGTGCCATCAGTGAGGATCTATGGGGGAACACCGGGGAGCTGTTTTTT
>-|-|TRBJ1-1|TRBV12-3/TRBV12-4
CASSLNSNTEAFF
TGTGCCAGCAGTTTAAACTCGAACACTGAAGCTTTCTTT
>TRBD1|-|TRBJ2-3|TRBV24-1
CATSDRRDRVVDTQYF
TGTGCCACCAGTGACCGCCGGGACAGGGTTGTAGATACGCAGTATTTT
>-|-|TRBJ2-2|TRBV20-1
CSARDSREDTGELFF
TGCAGTGCTAGAGATTCGAGGGAGGACACCGGGGAGCTGTTTTTT
>TRBD2|few|TRBJ2-3|TRBV27
CASSFRTSSSTDTQYF
TGTGCCAGCAGTTTCCGGACTAGTTCTAGCACAGATACGCAGTATTTT
>TRBD1|-|TRBJ1-5|TRBV20-1
CSARGTENQPQHF
TGCAGTGCCAGAGGGACAGAGAATCAGCCCCAGCATTTT
>TRBD1|-|TRBJ1-1|TRBV27
CASSPHRGNTEAFF
TGTGCCAGCAGTCCACACAGGGGGAACACTGAAGCTTTCTTT
>-|few|TRBJ1-6|TRBV4-1
CASSQPGRIYNSPLHF
TGCGCCAGCAGCCAACCCGGACGGATCTATAATTCACCCCTCCACTTT
>-|-|TRBJ1-2|TRBV5-1
CASSGGMGRSNYGYTF
TGCGCCAGCAGCGGTGGCATGGGCCGCTCTAACTATGGCTACACCTTC
>-|-|TRBJ2-7|TRBV5-1
CASTEGDRSPYEQYF
TGCGCCAGCACCGAGGGTGACAGGTCCCCCTACGAGCAGTACTTC
>TRBD1|-|TRBJ2-1|TRBV4-2
CASSQHPVGTGINNEQFF
TGTGCCAGCAGCCAACATCCAGTAGGGACAGGGATAAACAATGAGCAGTTCTTC
>TRBD2|few|TRBJ2-1|TRBV6-4
CASSEEAGEAYNEQFF
TGTGCCAGCAGTGAAGAAGCGGGAGAAGCCTACAATGAGCAGTTCTTC
>TRBD2|once|TRBJ2-3|TRBV20-1
CSASGTSRSTDTQYF
TGCAGTGCTAGTGGGACTAGCCGAAGCACAGATACGCAGTATTTT